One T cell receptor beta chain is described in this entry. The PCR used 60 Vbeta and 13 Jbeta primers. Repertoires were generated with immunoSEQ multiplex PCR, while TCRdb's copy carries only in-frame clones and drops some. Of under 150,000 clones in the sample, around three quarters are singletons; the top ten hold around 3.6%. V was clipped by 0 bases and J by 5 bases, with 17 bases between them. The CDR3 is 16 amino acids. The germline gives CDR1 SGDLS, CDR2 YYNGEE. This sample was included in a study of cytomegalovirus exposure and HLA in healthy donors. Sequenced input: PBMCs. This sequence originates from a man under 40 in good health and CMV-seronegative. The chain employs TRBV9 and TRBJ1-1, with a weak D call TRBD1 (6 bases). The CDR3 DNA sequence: TGTGCCAGCAGCGTAGGGCATCGGGGGGCGCGAACTGAAGCTTTCTTT. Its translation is CASSVGHRGARTEAFF.